The rows below give T cell receptor beta chains drawn from one sample of a study of CD8 T cells in Susac syndrome. TCRdb passed the immunoSEQ multiplex PCR reads through MiXCR, listing each CDR3 protein once. The data hold 180,000 or so distinct CDR3 sequences, with just under 95% observed a single time. The sequencing input was CD4+ T cells from PBMCs. These receptors were taken from a human donor in good health. CDR3s include the opening cysteine and the closing phenylalanine or tryptophan. A D gene is named only where the DNA matches it firmly. Clone size is given for some rows only: seen once, a few or many times, or a class if the clone is expanded.

V: TRBV18; size: NA; J: TRBJ2-6; D: NA; CDR3: CASSRRGAGANVLTF; DNA: TGTGCCAGCTCGCGAAGGGGAGCTGGGGCCAACGTCCTGACTTTC
V: TRBV29-1; size: NA; J: TRBJ1-2; D: NA; CDR3: CSVADGGYGYTF; DNA: TGCAGCGTTGCTGACGGGGGCTATGGCTACACCTTC
V: TRBV7-3; size: few; J: TRBJ2-6; D: NA; CDR3: CASSLRRAGANVLTF; DNA: TGTGCCAGCAGCTTACGCAGGGCTGGGGCCAACGTCCTGACTTTC
V: TRBV6-5; size: few; J: TRBJ2-5; D: NA; CDR3: CASSYVSDNHF; DNA: TGTGCCAGCAGTTACGTTAGTGACAACCACTTC
V: TRBV29-1; size: few; J: TRBJ1-1; D: NA; CDR3: CSVAGRANTEAFF; DNA: TGCAGCGTTGCGGGCCGGGCCAACACTGAAGCTTTCTTT
V: TRBV5-1; size: NA; J: TRBJ2-3; D: NA; CDR3: CASSLLRDTSTDTQYF; DNA: TGCGCCAGCAGCTTGCTCCGGGACACTAGCACAGATACGCAGTATTTT
V: TRBV20-1; size: NA; J: TRBJ2-1; D: TRBD1; CDR3: CSASGTGFTEQFF; DNA: TGCAGTGCATCCGGGACAGGGTTTACTGAGCAGTTCTTC
V: TRBV7-2; size: NA; J: TRBJ2-5; D: TRBD2; CDR3: CASSSRTSGGSQETQYF; DNA: TGTGCCAGCAGCTCCCGGACTAGCGGGGGATCACAAGAGACCCAGTACTTC
V: TRBV3-1; size: NA; J: TRBJ2-1; D: NA; CDR3: CASSPLTGIGQFF; DNA: TGTGCCAGCAGCCCCCTAACAGGGATAGGGCAGTTCTTC
V: TRBV3-1; size: NA; J: TRBJ2-1; D: NA; CDR3: CASSQVGGDNEQFF; DNA: TGTGCCAGCAGCCAAGTTGGCGGCGACAATGAGCAGTTCTTC
V: TRBV12-3/TRBV12-4; size: NA; J: TRBJ2-3; D: NA; CDR3: CASSSLLANTQYF; DNA: TGTGCCAGCAGTTCCCTACTCGCAAATACGCAGTATTTT
V: TRBV20-1; size: NA; J: TRBJ2-3; D: NA; CDR3: CSVPGLPTDTQYF; DNA: TGCAGTGTTCCGGGACTTCCCACAGATACGCAGTATTTT
V: TRBV12-3/TRBV12-4; size: NA; J: TRBJ1-1; D: NA; CDR3: CASSLAGAGTEAFF; DNA: TGTGCCAGCAGTTTAGCAGGGGCGGGCACTGAAGCTTTCTTT
V: TRBV5-1; size: NA; J: TRBJ2-2; D: NA; CDR3: CASSLESTGELFF; DNA: TGCGCCAGCAGCTTGGAGTCTACCGGGGAGCTGTTTTTT
V: TRBV2; size: NA; J: TRBJ2-7; D: NA; CDR3: CASSEARAYEQYF; DNA: TGTGCCAGCAGTGAAGCGCGGGCCTACGAGCAGTACTTC
V: TRBV12-5; size: NA; J: TRBJ2-5; D: TRBD2; CDR3: CASGPSGVETQYF; DNA: TGTGCTAGTGGCCCAAGCGGGGTTGAGACCCAGTACTTC
V: TRBV29-1; size: once; J: TRBJ2-7; D: NA; CDR3: CSVSLPGTIYEQYF; DNA: TGCAGCGTCTCTCTTCCCGGGACAATTTACGAGCAGTACTTC
V: TRBV12-3/TRBV12-4; size: NA; J: TRBJ2-1; D: NA; CDR3: CASSLFLLSSYNEQFF; DNA: TGTGCCAGCAGTTTATTCCTACTCAGCTCCTACAATGAGCAGTTCTTC
V: TRBV6-1; size: NA; J: TRBJ1-5; D: NA; CDR3: CASSDGTLSNQPQHF; DNA: TGTGCCAGCAGTGATGGGACACTTAGCAATCAGCCCCAGCATTTT
V: TRBV5-1; size: NA; J: TRBJ1-6; D: NA; CDR3: CASPLRNSPLHF; DNA: TGCGCCAGTCCCCTCAGGAATTCACCCCTCCACTTT
V: TRBV7-2; size: NA; J: TRBJ2-7; D: TRBD1; CDR3: CASSPRTGSHEQYF; DNA: TGTGCCAGCAGCCCTAGGACAGGGAGCCACGAGCAGTACTTC
V: TRBV7-9; size: NA; J: TRBJ1-2; D: TRBD1; CDR3: CASSLETGVGYTF; DNA: TGTGCCAGCAGCTTAGAGACAGGGGTAGGCTACACCTTC
V: TRBV20-1; size: NA; J: TRBJ2-1; D: TRBD2; CDR3: CSARTSSDEQFF; DNA: TGCAGTGCTAGGACTAGCAGCGATGAGCAGTTCTTC
V: TRBV24-1; size: NA; J: TRBJ2-7; D: NA; CDR3: CATSDGGGAEQYF; DNA: TGTGCCACCAGTGATGGAGGGGGAGCCGAGCAGTACTTC
V: TRBV4-2; size: NA; J: TRBJ2-1; D: NA; CDR3: CASRPEWGDYNEQFF; DNA: TGTGCCAGCAGACCAGAGTGGGGGGACTACAATGAGCAGTTCTTC
V: TRBV20-1; size: NA; J: TRBJ2-3; D: NA; CDR3: CSARGQGGVTQYF; DNA: TGCAGTGCCAGAGGGCAGGGTGGAGTTACGCAGTATTTT
V: TRBV7-2; size: NA; J: TRBJ2-1; D: TRBD1; CDR3: CASSLFQGAPWEQFF; DNA: TGTGCCAGCAGCTTATTTCAGGGGGCGCCTTGGGAGCAGTTCTTC
V: TRBV28; size: NA; J: TRBJ2-6; D: NA; CDR3: CATRWANVLTF; DNA: TGTGCCACCCGATGGGCCAACGTCCTGACTTTC
V: TRBV7-9; size: once; J: TRBJ2-3; D: NA; CDR3: CASSLTRQTDTQYF; DNA: TGTGCCAGCAGCTTAACCCGACAGACAGATACGCAGTATTTT
V: TRBV29-1; size: NA; J: TRBJ1-1; D: NA; CDR3: CSVEGTDRGAFF; DNA: TGCAGCGTTGAAGGCACGGATCGGGGAGCTTTCTTT
V: TRBV20-1; size: NA; J: TRBJ2-6; D: NA; CDR3: CSARDDGAGSSSGANVLTF; DNA: TGCAGTGCTAGAGATGATGGAGCAGGGTCTAGCTCTGGGGCCAACGTCCTGACTTTC
V: TRBV2; size: NA; J: TRBJ2-1; D: NA; CDR3: CASSEHGGGEQFF; DNA: TGTGCCAGCAGTGAACATGGCGGGGGCGAGCAGTTCTTC
V: TRBV11-3; size: NA; J: TRBJ2-1; D: TRBD2; CDR3: CASGLAGRYNEQFF; DNA: TGTGCCAGCGGGCTAGCGGGGCGCTACAATGAGCAGTTCTTC
V: TRBV12-3/TRBV12-4; size: NA; J: TRBJ2-5; D: NA; CDR3: CASSTGWKTQYF; DNA: TGTGCCAGCAGTACAGGGTGGAAGACCCAGTACTTC
V: TRBV3-1; size: NA; J: TRBJ1-2; D: NA; CDR3: CASSQAPQSGYGYTF; DNA: TGTGCCAGCAGCCAGGCCCCACAGTCAGGCTATGGCTACACCTTC
V: TRBV6-5; size: NA; J: TRBJ1-1; D: NA; CDR3: CATSRDGSLTEAFF; DNA: TGTGCCACCTCCAGGGACGGGTCTCTCACTGAAGCTTTCTTT
V: TRBV29-1; size: NA; J: TRBJ1-5; D: NA; CDR3: CSVQRDSNQPQHF; DNA: TGCAGCGTTCAACGGGATAGCAATCAGCCCCAGCATTTT
V: TRBV2; size: NA; J: TRBJ1-6; D: NA; CDR3: CASMGGVSSPLHF; DNA: TGTGCCAGCATGGGGGGGGTTAGTTCACCCCTCCACTTT
V: TRBV7-9; size: NA; J: TRBJ2-1; D: NA; CDR3: CASSLGRGNYNEQFF; DNA: TGTGCCAGCAGCTTAGGAAGGGGGAACTACAATGAGCAGTTCTTC
V: TRBV7-3; size: NA; J: TRBJ2-2; D: NA; CDR3: CASSSRDGNTGELFF; DNA: TGTGCCAGCAGCTCCCGGGACGGAAACACCGGGGAGCTGTTTTTT
V: TRBV7-9; size: NA; J: TRBJ2-3; D: NA; CDR3: CASTHRGTDTQYF; DNA: TGTGCCAGCACCCACCGGGGGACAGATACGCAGTATTTT
V: TRBV20-1; size: NA; J: TRBJ2-5; D: NA; CDR3: CSASPPGVGTQYF; DNA: TGCAGTGCTAGCCCCCCGGGGGTGGGGACCCAGTACTTC
V: TRBV4-3; size: once; J: TRBJ2-6; D: TRBD1; CDR3: CASSLGQAGANVLTF; DNA: TGCGCCAGCAGCCTAGGACAGGCTGGGGCCAACGTCCTGACTTTC
V: TRBV6-5; size: NA; J: TRBJ2-7; D: NA; CDR3: CASRSPPYEQYF; DNA: TGTGCCAGCAGGTCCCCCCCCTACGAGCAGTACTTC
V: TRBV9; size: NA; J: TRBJ2-6; D: NA; CDR3: CASSPVGSGANVLTF; DNA: TGTGCCAGCAGCCCCGTGGGCTCTGGGGCCAACGTCCTGACTTTC
V: TRBV28; size: NA; J: TRBJ2-7; D: NA; CDR3: CASSESQGREQYF; DNA: TGTGCCAGCAGTGAGAGCCAGGGTCGCGAGCAGTACTTC
V: TRBV20-1; size: NA; J: TRBJ2-1; D: NA; CDR3: CSASRPPSVRNEQFF; DNA: TGCAGTGCTAGTCGGCCGCCCTCCGTCCGCAATGAGCAGTTCTTC
V: TRBV4-3; size: once; J: TRBJ2-7; D: TRBD1; CDR3: CASSPDRTGGSQTDEQYF; DNA: TGCGCCAGCAGCCCAGACCGGACAGGGGGCTCACAAACCGACGAGCAGTACTTC
V: TRBV3-1; size: NA; J: TRBJ2-7; D: TRBD2; CDR3: CASSQSPGGSYEQYF; DNA: TGTGCCAGCAGCCAGTCCCCGGGGGGGTCCTACGAGCAGTACTTC
V: TRBV9; size: NA; J: TRBJ1-2; D: NA; CDR3: CASSVEGFYGYTF; DNA: TGTGCCAGCAGCGTAGAAGGATTCTATGGCTACACCTTC
V: TRBV29-1; size: NA; J: TRBJ2-7; D: NA; CDR3: CSATKSGGYEQYF; DNA: TGCAGCGCTACTAAAAGTGGTGGCTACGAGCAGTACTTC
V: TRBV3-1; size: NA; J: TRBJ2-3; D: NA; CDR3: CASSQNMRADTQYF; DNA: TGTGCCAGCAGCCAGAACATGAGGGCAGATACGCAGTATTTT
V: TRBV20-1; size: once; J: TRBJ1-6; D: TRBD1; CDR3: CSAKSQGAYNSPLHF; DNA: TGCAGTGCTAAATCGCAGGGGGCCTACAATTCACCCCTCCACTTT
V: TRBV3-1; size: NA; J: TRBJ2-7; D: NA; CDR3: CASGRDEARGYEQYF; DNA: TGTGCCAGTGGGCGGGATGAGGCCAGAGGCTACGAGCAGTACTTC
V: TRBV27; size: NA; J: TRBJ2-5; D: NA; CDR3: CASSLSRGETQYF; DNA: TGTGCCAGCAGTTTATCCCGAGGGGAGACCCAGTACTTC
V: TRBV3-1; size: NA; J: TRBJ1-1; D: NA; CDR3: CASSHSGAGGTEAFF; DNA: TGTGCCAGCAGCCATAGCGGGGCCGGGGGCACTGAAGCTTTCTTT
V: TRBV9; size: NA; J: TRBJ1-6; D: NA; CDR3: CASSVRGNNASPLHF; DNA: TGTGCCAGCAGCGTCAGGGGAAATAATGCTTCACCCCTCCACTTT
V: TRBV7-8; size: NA; J: TRBJ2-7; D: NA; CDR3: CASSNRGGREEQYF; DNA: TGTGCCAGCAGCAACAGGGGGGGGCGGGAAGAGCAGTACTTC
V: TRBV3-1; size: NA; J: TRBJ1-2; D: NA; CDR3: CASSQGISGYTF; DNA: TGTGCCAGCAGCCAAGGGATAAGTGGCTACACCTTC
V: TRBV7-7; size: once; J: TRBJ2-2; D: TRBD1; CDR3: CASSLGGQGPGELFF; DNA: TGTGCTAGCAGCTTAGGGGGCCAGGGGCCCGGGGAGCTGTTTTTT